A selection of T cell receptor beta chains follows, all from one sample in a study of shared clonotypes between healthy human individuals. The assay was immunoSEQ multiplex PCR, and TCRdb's table has in-frame clones only and misses some. The sample consists of about 2 million clones, around 96% of them appearing once. Material for sequencing was naive CD8+ T cells sorted from blood. The receptors come from a man aged 18 to 30 in good health. Each CDR3 is given with its conserved first and last residue. A D gene is named only where the DNA matches it firmly. Part of the rows lack a size; the others show once, few, many or a class for expanded clones.

D	size	V	J	CDR3	DNA
.	.	TRBV12-5	TRBJ2-7	CASGLWDRPYEQYF	TGTGCTAGTGGCTTATGGGACCGCCCCTACGAGCAGTACTTC
TRBD2	.	TRBV9	TRBJ2-7	CASSVGGGEQYF	TGTGCCAGCAGCGTAGGCGGGGGCGAGCAGTACTTC
.	.	TRBV2	TRBJ1-6	CASSGHRDLSSYNSPLHF	TGTGCCAGCAGTGGCCACCGGGACCTGAGCTCCTATAATTCACCCCTCCACTTT
.	once	TRBV11-2	TRBJ1-2	CATRTVSGYTF	TGTGCCACCAGGACAGTCAGTGGCTACACCTTC
TRBD1	.	TRBV5-4	TRBJ2-7	CASSLSPRRGPYNEQYF	TGTGCCAGCAGCTTGTCACCTCGCAGGGGGCCTTACAACGAGCAGTACTTC
.	once	TRBV7-7	TRBJ1-4	CASSLYHGSEKLFF	TGTGCTAGCAGCTTATACCATGGGTCTGAAAAACTGTTTTTT
.	.	TRBV28	TRBJ2-7	CASSLGGRGYEQYF	TGTGCCAGCAGTTTAGGAGGGCGGGGATACGAGCAGTACTTC
.	once	TRBV4-1	TRBJ1-1	CASSQAGSWGQLNTEAFF	TGCGCCAGCAGCCAAGCGGGAAGTTGGGGACAACTGAACACTGAAGCTTTCTTT
TRBD1	.	TRBV9	TRBJ1-3	CASSVDRAHSGNTIYF	TGTGCCAGCAGCGTTGACAGGGCACACTCTGGAAACACCATATATTTT
.	.	TRBV10-2	TRBJ1-6	CASSGGSPLHF	TGCGCCAGCAGTGGGGGGTCACCCCTCCACTTT
.	.	TRBV19	TRBJ2-1	CASSIYAGGYNEQFF	TGTGCCAGTAGCATATATGCAGGTGGCTACAATGAGCAGTTCTTC
.	once	TRBV6-6	TRBJ2-7	CASSPPRENSYEQYF	TGTGCCAGCAGCCCACCCCGGGAGAACTCCTACGAGCAGTACTTC
TRBD2	.	TRBV27	TRBJ2-1	CASSPPGGGDEQFF	TGTGCCAGCAGTCCGCCGGGAGGGGGAGATGAGCAGTTCTTC
.	.	TRBV5-3	TRBJ1-2	CARSLLGYYGYTF	TGTGCCAGAAGCCTCCTTGGGTACTATGGCTACACCTTC
.	.	TRBV7-8	TRBJ1-1	CASSLGSRVTEAFF	TGTGCCAGCAGCTTAGGGTCGCGAGTAACTGAAGCTTTCTTT
TRBD2	.	TRBV7-9	TRBJ2-2	CASSQGLAGALNTGELFF	TGTGCCAGCAGCCAGGGACTAGCGGGGGCCCTGAACACCGGGGAGCTGTTTTTT
TRBD1	.	TRBV7-3	TRBJ2-3	CASRPGQGTQYF	TGTGCCAGCAGGCCCGGACAGGGCACGCAGTATTTT
TRBD2	.	TRBV2	TRBJ2-5	CASTSGGGETQYF	TGTGCCAGCACAAGCGGGGGAGGGGAGACCCAGTACTTC
.	.	TRBV7-6	TRBJ2-3	CASSSVGVTSTDTQYF	TGTGCCAGCAGCTCTGTGGGGGTAACTAGCACAGATACGCAGTATTTT
TRBD1	.	TRBV6-6	TRBJ1-1	CASSQGQGNTEAFF	TGTGCCAGCAGTCAGGGACAGGGGAACACTGAAGCTTTCTTT
TRBD1	.	TRBV28	TRBJ2-2	CASSVDRDAGELFF	TGTGCCAGCAGTGTCGACAGGGACGCGGGGGAGCTGTTTTTT
.	.	TRBV5-5	TRBJ2-7	CASSFGVSSYEQYF	TGTGCCAGCAGCTTCGGGGTAAGCTCCTACGAGCAGTACTTC
TRBD1	.	TRBV29-1	TRBJ1-4	CSAARDSDEKLFF	TGCAGCGCAGCCCGGGACAGTGATGAAAAACTGTTTTTT
.	.	TRBV6-5	TRBJ1-4	CASSYSRGFDNEKLFF	TGTGCCAGCAGTTACTCGAGAGGGTTCGATAATGAAAAACTGTTTTTT
.	once	TRBV11-2	TRBJ2-7	CASSLGPGTGSYEQYF	TGTGCCAGCAGCTTAGGTCCGGGGACGGGCTCCTACGAGCAGTACTTC
.	.	TRBV2	TRBJ1-1	CASREPLHTEAFF	TGTGCCAGCAGGGAGCCCCTACACACTGAAGCTTTCTTT
TRBD1	.	TRBV28	TRBJ2-7	CASSFPPGTGSGEQYF	TGTGCCAGCAGTTTTCCCCCCGGGACAGGGAGCGGCGAGCAGTACTTC
TRBD2	.	TRBV2	TRBJ2-7	CASMGGTPYEQYF	TGTGCCAGCATGGGAGGGACCCCGTACGAGCAGTACTTC
.	.	TRBV2	TRBJ2-7	CASSDAPGYEQYF	TGTGCCAGCAGTGACGCCCCGGGCTACGAGCAGTACTTC
.	.	TRBV11-3	TRBJ2-3	CASSFSSDTQYF	TGTGCCAGCAGCTTTTCTTCAGATACGCAGTATTTT
.	.	TRBV7-9	TRBJ1-1	CASSFLDGGAGAFF	TGTGCCAGCAGCTTCTTGGACGGAGGGGCCGGAGCTTTCTTT
.	.	TRBV7-9	TRBJ2-1	CASSAEPAEGATQFF	TGTGCCAGCAGCGCCGAACCTGCCGAGGGCGCTACCCAGTTCTTC
.	.	TRBV6-5	TRBJ2-5	CASSSDHETQYF	TGTGCCAGCAGTTCCGACCACGAGACCCAGTACTTC
.	.	TRBV30	TRBJ2-7	CAWSQTGPTYEQYF	TGTGCCTGGAGCCAAACGGGGCCTACCTACGAGCAGTACTTC
.	.	TRBV5-1	TRBJ1-1	CASSSDGGDEAFF	TGCGCCAGCAGCTCGGACGGCGGGGATGAAGCTTTCTTT
TRBD2	.	TRBV4-3	TRBJ2-7	CASSRAGEDEQYF	TGCGCCAGCAGCCGAGCGGGAGAAGACGAGCAGTACTTC
.	once	TRBV5-6	TRBJ2-7	CASSDSDLYEQYF	TGTGCCAGCAGCGATTCGGATCTTTACGAGCAGTACTTC
.	.	TRBV19	TRBJ2-5	CASSGQHGGTQYF	TGTGCCAGTAGCGGACAGCACGGGGGGACCCAGTACTTC
.	.	TRBV13	TRBJ2-1	CASSIGQINEQFF	TGTGCCAGCAGCATAGGACAAATTAATGAGCAGTTCTTC
.	.	TRBV6-4	TRBJ1-5	CASPDVYSNQPQHF	TGTGCCAGCCCGGACGTCTATAGCAATCAGCCCCAGCATTTT
.	.	TRBV4-1	TRBJ1-1	CASSQDRAGSTEAFF	TGCGCCAGCAGCCAAGATCGGGCAGGATCCACTGAAGCTTTCTTT
.	.	TRBV4-1	TRBJ1-2	CASSQVKGNGHYGYTF	TGCGCCAGCAGCCAAGTAAAGGGAAATGGGCACTATGGCTACACCTTC
TRBD2	.	TRBV5-1	TRBJ2-1	CASSLDSGGAAEQFF	TGCGCCAGCAGCTTGGATAGCGGGGGGGCTGCTGAGCAGTTCTTC
TRBD1	.	TRBV7-2	TRBJ1-6	CASSLVPPDRAGYSPLHF	TGTGCCAGCAGCTTAGTGCCCCCGGACAGGGCGGGATATTCACCCCTCCACTTT
.	.	TRBV5-1	TRBJ2-7	CASSRPTENFSYEQYF	TGCGCCAGCAGTCGGCCAACAGAGAACTTCTCCTACGAGCAGTACTTC
TRBD1	.	TRBV23-1	TRBJ1-1	CASSQQGATEAFF	TGCGCCAGCAGTCAACAGGGGGCAACTGAAGCTTTCTTT
TRBD2	.	TRBV30	TRBJ2-5	CAWSSGLAGFQETQYF	TGTGCCTGGAGTTCTGGACTAGCGGGGTTCCAAGAGACCCAGTACTTC
.	few	TRBV7-9	TRBJ1-5	CASSLGNQPQHF	TGTGCCAGCAGCTTAGGGAACCAGCCCCAGCATTTT
.	.	TRBV7-9	TRBJ1-4	CASSLQTSMGWEKLFF	TGTGCCAGCAGCTTACAAACTTCGATGGGTTGGGAAAAACTGTTTTTT